The 25 T cell receptor beta chains presented below share a single source sample, sequenced in a study of blood T cells in healthy people across ages. Sample-barcoded 5' priming and a J-beta primer mix drove a second PCR of about 7 to 11 cycles. TCRdb re-called the 5' RACE reads with MiXCR, one entry per CDR3 protein. The sample contains 1.5 million or so distinct CDR3 sequences, less than 45% of which appear only once. The sample taken for sequencing was blood. The source is a woman between 18 and 29 years old in good health.

V and J are TRBV28 and TRBJ2-1, with unresolved D. V gave up 2 bases and J gave up 0 bases, with 17 bases separating them. From germline, CDR1 is MDHEN and CDR2 SYDVKM. The CDR3 contains 18 residues. CDR3 nucleotides: TGTGCCAGCAGTTTACAGAGGTGGGCAGAGCACTCCTACAATGAGCAGTTCTTC. It encodes CASSLQRWAEHSYNEQFF.

In this sample, this clonotype turned up once. The CDR3 coding sequence is TGTGCCAGCAGCATAGAAACGAACACTGAAGCTTTCTTT. It translates to CASSIETNTEAFF. The chain combines TRBV7-9 with TRBJ1-1; D is uncertain. V lost 5 bases and J 1 base, leaving 8 bases between the germline ends. The germline CDR1 and CDR2 sequences are SEHNR and FQNEAQ (reference sequence). The CDR3 sequence is 13 residues long.

The CDR3 nucleotides read TGTGCCAGCACCCTCAGCGGGGGGGTTTCCTACAATGAGCAGTACTTC. This gives the protein CASTLSGGVSYNEQYF. This chain uses TRBV6-6 with TRBJ2-5; 10 nucleotides match TRBD2. V lost 7 bases, J lost 11 bases, and 19 bases stayed unmatched. CDR3 length: 16 amino acids. Germline CDR1 is MNHNY and CDR2 is SVGAGI (reference sequence).

The CDR3 nucleotides are TGTGCCAGCAGTGCGGGACAGTCTCTCTATGGCTACACCTTC. Amino acids: CASSAGQSLYGYTF. The chain uses TRBV7-2 and TRBJ1-2; 7 bases match TRBD1. The junction had 8 bases not matched to a gene; V was cut back by 6 bases and J by 4 bases. CDR3 length: 14 amino acids. CDR1 SGHTA and CDR2 FQGNSA come from the germline V gene.

This clonotype was recorded a few times. The chain is built from TRBV30 and TRBJ1-5; possibly TRBD1 for D (6 bases). CDR3 size: 14 residues. The V gene lost 5 bases and the J gene lost 2 bases, with 13 bases spanning the gap. Germline-derived CDR1 and CDR2 are GTSNPN and SVGIG (reference sequence). CDR3 DNA sequence: TGTGCCTGGGGAAGACAGGCTGGCAATCAGCCCCAGCATTTT. The encoded protein is CAWGRQAGNQPQHF. The full variable domain, rest sourced from reference TRBV30 and TRBJ1-5, is SQTIHQWPATLVQPVGSPLSLECTVEGTSNPNLYWYRQAAGRGLQLLFYSVGIGQISSEVPQNLSASRPQDRQFILSSKKLLLSDSGFYLCAWGRQAGNQPQHFGDGTRLSIL.

V usage is TRBV24-1 and J usage is TRBJ2-1; 11 bases are a match to TRBD1. V dropped 2 bases and J dropped 7; count of bases not matched to a gene: 6. Germline CDR1 reads KGHDR; CDR2 reads SFDVKD. The CDR3 spans 16 residues. CDR3 amino acids: CATSDSDRGPSNEQFF. The CDR3, as DNA: TGTGCCACCAGTGATTCGGACAGGGGGCCTTCAAATGAGCAGTTCTTC.

This clonotype was recorded a few times. This chain joins TRBV4-1 and TRBJ2-7; D is undetermined. The CDR3 length is 15 residues. Trimming shortened V by 1 base and J by 2 bases, and 12 bases separated the two germline ends. Germline CDR1 MGHRA, CDR2 YSYEKL. CDR3 residues: CASSQVVTVTYEQYF. The CDR3 region has the DNA TGCGCCAGCAGCCAAGTTGTGACGGTGACCTACGAGCAGTACTTC.

The genes are TRBV29-1 and TRBJ2-1, with 11 bases lining up with TRBD2. Trimming at V came to 6 bases and at J to 7 bases, leaving 20 bases not matched to a gene. CDR1 and CDR2 (germline): SQVTM, ANQGSEA. This CDR3 has 18 amino acids. The CDR3 is CSVSGVRISGGARNEQFF. DNA of the CDR3: TGCAGCGTCTCGGGGGTCCGAATTAGCGGGGGGGCTCGGAATGAGCAGTTCTTC.

There are a few counts of this clonotype. The rearrangement links TRBV20-1 to TRBJ2-7, with D unresolved. The V and J ends lost 3 bases and 6 bases respectively, with 9 bases between them. Germline CDR1 DFQATT, CDR2 SNEGSKA (reference sequence). This CDR3 spans 11 amino acids. The CDR3 DNA sequence: TGCAGTGCTAGGCCCCTTATCGAGCAGTACTTC. Translating it yields CSARPLIEQYF.

The chain recombines TRBV6-5 with TRBJ1-2; D not resolved. This CDR3 contains 15 residues. Between the trimmed V and J ends, which lost 0 bases and 3 bases, there was a span of 11 bases. The germline gives CDR1 MNHEY, CDR2 SVGAGI. The DNA for the CDR3 is TGTGCCAGCAGTTACTCTTCAGGTTTGGACTATGGCTACACCTTC. Translated: CASSYSSGLDYGYTF.

The rearrangement links TRBV18 to TRBJ1-2; unclear D gene. Trimming shortened V by 6 bases and J by 2 bases, and 16 bases separated the two germline ends. The germline CDR1 and CDR2 sequences are KGHSH and LQKENI. The CDR3 contains 15 residues. CDR3 residues: CASSPGAEVNYGYTF. The DNA for the CDR3 is TGTGCCAGCTCCCCCGGAGCAGAGGTGAACTATGGCTACACCTTC.

V gene TRBV6-1 combines with J gene TRBJ1-4; weak D call: TRBD1 (5 bases). Germline V CDR1 and CDR2: MNHNS, SASEGT. This CDR3 comprises 13 residues. Trimming removed 1 base from V and 8 bases from J, with 8 bases in between. DNA of the CDR3: TGTGCCAGCAGTGAAGTGGGGGTCGAAAAACTGTTTTTT. It translates to CASSEVGVEKLFF.

V usage is TRBV5-1 and J usage is TRBJ2-1, with a tentative D call TRBD2 (5 bases). The CDR3 totals 16 residues. The germline V gene encodes CDR1 SGHRS and CDR2 YFSETQ. The V end was cut by 3 bases, the J end by 7 bases, with 20 bases between. For the CDR3, the DNA is TGCGCCAGCAGCTGGGGTCGTACGGGGTTGGTAAATGAGCAGTTCTTC. This encodes CASSWGRTGLVNEQFF.

This clonotype showed up just a few times. The chain carries TRBV7-9 and TRBJ1-2; a possible D gene is TRBD1 (6 bases). The CDR3 is 15 amino acids. Trimming left V 6 bases short and J 1 base short, with 15 bases between. The germline V gene encodes CDR1 SEHNR and CDR2 FQNEAQ (reference sequence). CDR3 in DNA: TGTGCCAGCAGGATGGCGGGACAAAATAACTATGGCTACACCTTC. Translation: CASRMAGQNNYGYTF.

On this clonotype itself: The junction and the germline gene differ at one end; a read error may be behind it. The chain employs TRBV12-3 or TRBV12-4 and TRBJ1-5, with 7 bases identical to TRBD1. This CDR3 is built from 14 residues. The DNA for the CDR3 is TGTGCCAGCAGTCCCGGACAGGCCAATCAGCCCCGGCATTTT. Translation: CASSPGQANQPRHF.

This clonotype showed up just a few times. The gene calls are TRBV12-3 or TRBV12-4 and TRBJ1-4; D perhaps matches TRBD1 (6 bases). The ends were cut back, 2 bases at V and 6 bases at J, with 13 bases in the middle. The CDR3 runs to 15 residues. The CDR3: CASSLLGDTYEKLFF. The DNA for the CDR3 is TGTGCCAGCAGTTTACTGGGGGACACCTATGAAAAACTGTTTTTT.

This chain connects TRBV11-2 to TRBJ2-1, with D perhaps TRBD1 or TRBD2 (6 bases each). The CDR3 runs to 12 residues. Germline values: CDR1 SGHAT, CDR2 FQNNGV. V was shortened by 5 bases and J by 10 bases, with 12 bases between the two germline ends. CDR3 amino acids: CASSEGGLEQFF. The DNA of the CDR3 is TGTGCCAGCAGCGAAGGGGGGCTCGAGCAGTTCTTC.

This clonotype was recorded a few times. The rearrangement uses TRBV7-9 and TRBJ2-5; no definite D call. Germline V gene lookup returns CDR1 SEHNR and CDR2 FQNEAQ (reference sequence). There are 17 residues in the CDR3. Trimming removed 1 base at V and 2 bases at J, with 17 bases between. CDR3 in amino acids: CASSLGRRGLAQETQYF. CDR3 DNA sequence: TGTGCCAGCAGCTTAGGTCGGCGCGGATTGGCACAAGAGACCCAGTACTTC.

The chain has TRBV7-2 and TRBJ1-1; D is unresolved. Trimming took off 1 base at V and 5 bases at J, with 14 bases between the two ends. Germline assignment: CDR1 SGHTA and CDR2 FQGNSA. The CDR3 consists of 15 residues. CDR3 DNA sequence: TGTGCCAGCAGCTTAGACCCAGGAGCTGTAACTGAAGCTTTCTTT. It yields the protein CASSLDPGAVTEAFF.

V gene TRBV11-2 combines with J gene TRBJ2-5; 8 positions match TRBD2. V shed 3 bases, J shed 11 bases, and the junction held 14 bases outside the gene matches. Germline V lookup: CDR1 SGHAT, CDR2 FQNNGV. The CDR3 sequence is 15 residues long. CDR3 protein: CASSFGGGLGDEQYF. The CDR3 coding sequence is TGTGCCAGCAGCTTCGGGGGGGGCCTAGGCGATGAGCAGTACTTC.

Comments on this clonotype: One end of the junction does not line up with germline, which may come from a read error. The V call is TRBV6-6, the J call TRBJ1-6, with D hard to call. CDR1 and CDR2 from the germline V gene are MNHNY and SVGAGI (reference sequence). This CDR3 spans 16 amino acids. The CDR3, as DNA: TGTGCCGGCAGACCTGTCTGGAGCTCCTATAATTCACCCCTCCACTTT. It specifies CAGRPVWSSYNSPLHF.

This clonotype was picked up a small number of times. This chain connects TRBV5-1 to TRBJ1-2; D ambiguous. CDR1 and CDR2 from the germline V gene are SGHRS and YFSETQ. The length of the CDR3 is 14 residues. Trimming pared 2 bases from V and 3 bases from J, leaving 11 bases between. In nucleotides, the CDR3 is TGCGCCAGCAGCTTATCACCGGCGGACTATGGCTACACCTTC. Encoded protein: CASSLSPADYGYTF. Variable domain in full (rest from reference TRBV5-1 and TRBJ1-2): KAGVTQTPRYLIKTRGQQVTLSCSPISGHRSVSWYQQTPGQGLQFLFEYFSETQRNKGNFPGRFSGRQFSNSRSEMNVSTLELGDSALYLCASSLSPADYGYTFGSGTRLTVV.

On this clonotype: A read error may produce the germline difference seen at one junction end. This chain connects TRBV20-1 to TRBJ1-4, with 9 bases matching TRBD1. The CDR3 runs to 14 residues. Germline CDR1 DFQATT, CDR2 SNEGSKA (reference sequence). CDR3 in amino acids: CSAGDRGRGEKLFF. The DNA for the CDR3 is TGCAGTGCTGGAGACAGGGGGAGGGGGGAAAAACTGTTTTTT.

V and J are TRBV4-1 and TRBJ2-5, with 10 positions matching TRBD2. The J call may be faulty, since TRBJ2-1 better matches the DNA end. The CDR3 consists of 20 residues. The germline CDR1 and CDR2 sequences are MGHRA and YSYEKL. The CDR3 nucleotides read TGCGCCAGCAGCCAAGATAGCCCTAGCGGGGGTTACTCCGTCCAAGAGACCCAGTTCTTC. Its protein is CASSQDSPSGGYSVQETQFF.

The J gene is TRBJ2-5, the V gene TRBV7-3; a weak D match, TRBD2 (7 bases). CDR1 and CDR2 (germline): SGHTA, FQGTGA. Trimming took off 0 bases at V and 2 bases at J, with 13 bases between the two ends. The CDR3 is 16 amino acids. The CDR3: CASSLTGGGWQETQYF. The CDR3 bases are TGTGCCAGCAGCTTAACAGGCGGGGGCTGGCAAGAGACCCAGTACTTC.